These 20 T cell receptor beta chains originate from one sample sequenced in a study of blood T cell repertoires in COVID-19. Some clones are missing from TCRdb's copy, which holds only in-frame ones; the method was immunoSEQ multiplex PCR. The data show a few hundred thousand clones, nearly 90% seen once. The specimen sequenced was PBMCs or T cells enriched from blood (not recorded which). Receptors originate from a man aged 25 to 40 who had been exposed to COVID-19.

The rearrangement joins TRBV7-8 to TRBJ2-2; D is uncertain. The CDR3 consists of 13 residues. V lost 1 base and J lost 7, with 7 bases in between. Germline CDR1 and CDR2: SGHVS and FQNEAQ. The CDR3 reads CASSLGSGGELFF. In DNA, the CDR3 is TGTGCCAGCAGCTTAGGCTCGGGCGGGGAGCTGTTTTTT.

In this sample, this clone turned up once. J is TRBJ2-7 and V is TRBV24-1; TRBD2 matches 11 bases. From germline, CDR1 is KGHDR and CDR2 SFDVKD. The CDR3 is 19 residues long. Unmatched junction bases numbered 12, after V lost 3 bases and J lost 0 bases. This CDR3 is CATSDALAGVNFSSYEQYF. In DNA, the CDR3 is TGTGCCACCAGTGATGCACTAGCGGGGGTCAACTTCAGCTCCTACGAGCAGTACTTC.

The chain couples TRBV25-1 to TRBJ2-4; D is unclear. The CDR3 has 16 residues. Trimming shortened V by 1 base and J by 1 base, and 11 bases separated the two germline ends. CDR1 is MGHDK and CDR2 is SYGVNS in the germline V gene. CDR3 DNA sequence: TGTGCCAGCAGTGAATTTGTCAGATCGGCCAAAAACATTCAGTACTTC. As protein: CASSEFVRSAKNIQYF.

This chain links TRBV19 with TRBJ2-3; D may be TRBD1 (6 bases). V was shortened by 4 bases and J by 1 base, with 18 bases between the two germline ends. Germline V gene sequence: CDR1 LNHDA, CDR2 SQIVND (reference sequence). The CDR3 contains 17 residues. CDR3 protein: CASSNSGWAGGTDTQYF. CDR3 nucleotides: TGTGCCAGTAGTAACTCGGGCTGGGCAGGGGGCACAGATACGCAGTATTTT.

This chain links TRBV4-3 with TRBJ2-1; 11 bases are shared with TRBD2. Germline V gene data show CDR1 as LGHNA and CDR2 as YSLEER. With 0 bases clipped from V and 4 bases from J, the junction kept 5 bases outside the gene matches. The CDR3 has 17 amino acids. The CDR3 DNA reads as TGCGCCAGCAGCCAAGATAGGGCTAGCGGGGGGTACAATGAGCAGTTCTTC. Amino acid sequence: CASSQDRASGGYNEQFF.

V is TRBV7-7 and J is TRBJ2-1; D possibly corresponds to TRBD2 (5 bases). The CDR3 loop spans 15 amino acids. From germline, CDR1 is SSHAT and CDR2 FNYEAQ (reference sequence). Trimming cost V 3 bases and J 0 bases, with 9 bases left between them. CDR3 sequence reads: CASSLSGFSYNEQFF. CDR3 in DNA: TGTGCCAGCAGCTTGAGCGGCTTCTCCTACAATGAGCAGTTCTTC.

The chain is built from TRBV19 and TRBJ1-3; no definite D call. Trimming cost V 10 bases and J 4 bases, with 17 bases left between them. This CDR3 is 14 amino acids long. In germline, CDR1 is LNHDA, CDR2 SQIVND (reference sequence). CDR3: CATAYRARGNTIYF. Written as DNA, the CDR3 is TGTGCCACGGCCTATAGAGCGAGGGGAAACACCATATATTTT. Filled out from reference TRBV19 and TRBJ1-3, the complete variable domain reads DGGITQSPKYLFRKEGQNVTLSCEQNLNHDAMYWYRQDPGQGLRLIYYSQIVNDFQKGDIAEGYSVSREKKESFPLTVTSAQKNPTAFYLCATAYRARGNTIYFGEGSWLTVV.

This chain uses TRBV3-1 (or the pseudogene TRBV3-2) with TRBJ1-2, with D perhaps matching TRBD1 (5 bases). Germline values: CDR1 LGHDT, CDR2 YNNKEL (reference sequence). The CDR3 is 14 residues long. The ends were cut back, 1 base at V and 6 bases at J, with 12 bases in the middle. The CDR3 DNA reads TGTGCCAGCAGCCAAGTAGGGGTTTCAGATGGCTACACCTTC. This gives the protein CASSQVGVSDGYTF.

The CDR3 sequence: CASSQPGLASYEQYF. DNA for the CDR3: TGTGCCAGCAGCCAGCCGGGACTAGCGTCCTACGAGCAGTACTTC. The chain has TRBV14 and TRBJ2-7; 10 bases line up with TRBD2. Germline V lookup: CDR1 SGHDN, CDR2 FVKESK. With 3 bases clipped from V and 1 base from J, the junction kept 3 bases outside the gene matches. CDR3 length equals 15 residues.

The DNA for the CDR3 is TGTGCCAGCAGCACTACTAGCGGGTCCGGAGAGCAGTTCTTC. Its translation is CASSTTSGSGEQFF. This sequence joins TRBV7-3 and TRBJ2-1; 9 positions agree with TRBD2. The CDR3 spans 14 residues. CDR1 and CDR2 from the germline V gene are SGHTA and FQGTGA. The J segment lost 10 bases and the V segment lost 5 bases, leaving 9 bases of the junction unmatched.

V gene TRBV5-4 combines with J gene TRBJ1-4; no clear D gene. Trimming removed 0 bases at V and 1 base at J, with 7 bases between. In germline, CDR1 is SGHNT, CDR2 YYREEE (reference sequence). This CDR3 is 15 amino acids long. The chain's CDR3 is CASSLDGLTNEKLFF. The CDR3 DNA reads as TGTGCCAGCAGCTTGGACGGTTTAACTAATGAAAAACTGTTTTTT.

J is TRBJ1-2 and V is TRBV12-3 or TRBV12-4; 7 bases agree with TRBD1. The CDR3 runs 13 residues. V lost 7 bases to trimming and J lost 7 bases; unmatched junction nucleotides: 9. In DNA, the CDR3 is TGTGCCAGCACAGGGACAGAGCTTGGTGGCTACACCTTC. Protein product: CASTGTELGGYTF.

The chain couples TRBV6-1 to TRBJ2-1, with 13 bases that match TRBD2. Per germline, CDR1 MNHNS and CDR2 SASEGT. This CDR3 comprises 16 residues. The trim removed 2 bases at V and 6 bases at J, leaving 4 bases unmatched. CDR3 in amino acids: CASSELTSGGANEQFF. The CDR3 DNA sequence: TGTGCCAGCAGTGAATTAACTAGCGGGGGGGCCAATGAGCAGTTCTTC.

CDR3 DNA sequence: TGTGCCACCAGTGATGCTCCTGGGTCGGGAGATACGCAGTATTTT. Amino acid sequence: CATSDAPGSGDTQYF. This chain joins TRBV24-1 and TRBJ2-3; D remains ambiguous. The V end lost 3 bases, the J end lost 5 bases, and 14 bases lay between the germline ends. In germline, CDR1 is KGHDR, CDR2 SFDVKD. The CDR3 sequence is 15 residues long.

This rearrangement joins TRBV6-5 to TRBJ2-7, with a weak D call TRBD1 (5 bases). The V end was cut by 5 bases, the J end by 4 bases, with 12 bases between. The CDR3 has 13 residues. Germline V gene sequence: CDR1 MNHEY, CDR2 SVGAGI. As DNA, the CDR3 is TGTGCCAGCAGTCGCGAACAGGCTTACGAGCAGTACTTC. Protein sequence: CASSREQAYEQYF.

V gene TRBV7-6 combines with J gene TRBJ2-1; no firm D call. The CDR3 contains 16 residues. Germline-derived CDR1 and CDR2 are SGHVS and FNYEAQ. V shed 1 base and J shed 3 bases, with 13 bases lying between them. DNA for the CDR3: TGTGCCAGCAGCTTAGATGCGAGAAACCGCTACAATGAGCAGTTCTTC. Amino acid sequence: CASSLDARNRYNEQFF.

The CDR3 nucleotides are TGTGCCTGGGGGGACGGCGGGGACGAGCAGTACTTC. It yields the protein CAWGDGGDEQYF. This chain joins TRBV30 and TRBJ2-7, with D possibly TRBD2 on 6 matching bases. The CDR3 covers 12 residues. Germline CDR1 is GTSNPN and CDR2 is SVGIG (reference sequence). V lost 5 bases and J lost 5, with 13 bases in between.

The chain is built from TRBV7-9 and TRBJ2-7; D perhaps matches TRBD2 (5 bases). The CDR3 is 17 amino acids. Germline lookup yields CDR1 SEHNR and CDR2 FQNEAQ (reference sequence). Trimming took 4 bases from V and 6 from J, leaving 25 bases between them. The CDR3 loop is CASSSPHRGGSPPEQYF. The CDR3 bases are TGTGCCAGCAGCTCCCCACATCGGGGTGGAAGTCCCCCCGAGCAGTACTTC.

This clone was seen only once. The genes are TRBV7-9 and TRBJ2-2, with D possibly being TRBD2 (6 bases). The CDR3 is 16 amino acids. In germline, CDR1 is SEHNR, CDR2 FQNEAQ (reference sequence). V lost 5 bases and J lost 0, with 13 bases in between. The DNA for the CDR3 is TGTGCCAGCAGCCCGGGACTTAAAACGAACACCGGGGAGCTGTTTTTT. Translating it yields CASSPGLKTNTGELFF. Looking up the rest from reference TRBV7-9 and TRBJ2-2 gives the full variable domain: DTGVSQNPRHKITKRGQNVTFRCDPISEHNRLYWYRQTLGQGPEFLTYFQNEAQLEKSRLLSDRFSAERPKGSFSTLEIQRTEQGDSAMYLCASSPGLKTNTGELFFGEGSRLTVL.

The chain links TRBV14 to TRBJ1-5; 9 bases map to TRBD1. The CDR3 has 16 amino acids. CDR1 is SGHDN, CDR2 FVKESK, per germline. V lost 4 bases to trimming and J lost 7 bases; unmatched junction nucleotides: 11. CDR3 loop: CASSLGYRGLRQPQHF. The CDR3, as DNA: TGTGCCAGCAGCCTGGGGTACAGGGGGCTCAGGCAGCCCCAGCATTTT.